Presented here are 6 T cell receptor beta chains from one specimen sequenced in a study of OX40 agonist ivuxolimab in advanced cancers. The library was obtained by the immunoSEQ multiplex PCR assay. In TCRdb, the immuneACCESS table is reduced to in-frame sequences with V and J assigned. These tables do not hold every clone; where another copy was compared, an unresolved V gene accounts for under half, and the others remain unexplained. In this sample the table shows 55,000 to 80,000 clones, roughly 88% of which occur a single time. The biggest ten clones account for approximately 0.3% of the sample. The sequenced sample was CD4+ or CD8+ T cells sorted from blood, obtained in a trial of the OX40 agonist ivuxolimab. These receptors were obtained from an adult with an advanced solid tumor such as melanoma, head and neck, liver or kidney cancer.

There are a few counts of this clone. The chain carries TRBV6-5 and TRBJ2-1; D uncertain. CDR3 length equals 15 residues. V lost 0 bases, J lost 5 bases, and 11 bases lay in between. CDR1 MNHEY and CDR2 SVGAGI come from the germline V gene. CDR3: CASSYSYSLDNEQFF. Here the CDR3 DNA reads TGTGCCAGCAGTTACTCCTACTCCCTGGACAATGAGCAGTTCTTC.

V usage is TRBV14 and J usage is TRBJ2-1; D is undetermined. Deletions cut 0 bases from V and 9 bases from J, with 9 bases between. The CDR3 extends over 13 amino acids. The V gene's germline CDR1 is SGHDN and CDR2 FVKESK. The CDR3 bases are TGTGCCAGCAGCCAAGATCCGCGTCTTGAGCAGTTCTTC. Protein product: CASSQDPRLEQFF.

The J gene is TRBJ2-3, the V gene TRBV10-2; D not resolved. The CDR3 has 12 amino acids. The V gene lost 2 bases and the J gene lost 4 bases, with 4 bases spanning the gap. Germline-derived CDR1 and CDR2 are WSHSY and SAAADI. The CDR3 DNA reads TGCGCCAGCAGTGAGATATCAGATACGCAGTATTTT. Encoded protein: CASSEISDTQYF.

The gene calls are TRBV10-3 and TRBJ1-2; the match to TRBD1 covers 10 bases. The CDR3 spans 13 residues. Germline V lookup: CDR1 ENHRY, CDR2 SYGVKD. Losses at the gene ends were 10 bases for V and 5 bases for J; bases not matched to a gene: 7. CDR3 amino acids: CATSGQGLYGYTF. CDR3 bases: TGTGCCACCTCGGGACAGGGGTTGTATGGCTACACCTTC.

The chain recombines TRBV7-9 with TRBJ2-5; possible D gene TRBD1, 6 bases. Germline V gene lookup returns CDR1 SEHNR and CDR2 FQNEAQ (reference sequence). Trimming removed 1 base from V and 5 bases from J, with 17 bases in between. CDR3 size: 16 residues. CDR3 amino acids: CASSLGEGQGRETQYF. CDR3 bases: TGTGCCAGCAGCTTAGGAGAGGGGCAGGGGCGCGAGACCCAGTACTTC.

The chain combines TRBV10-1 with TRBJ1-3; 8 bases agree with TRBD1. CDR1 WNHNN and CDR2 SYGVQD come from the germline V gene (reference sequence). The V gene end was trimmed by 6 bases and the J gene end by 3 bases; junction bases not matched to a gene: 4. This CDR3 region has 14 residues. CDR3 nucleotides: TGCGCCAGCAGCCAGGGGGCTTATGGAAACACCATATATTTT. It codes for CASSQGAYGNTIYF.